A single T cell receptor beta chain is shown here with its context. Its specificity is not known. These data are taken from a study of cytomegalovirus exposure and HLA in healthy donors. General study points: Other equally common chains were less clonally expanded than HLA-associated TCR beta chains, a later analysis showed.

Germline V lookup: CDR1 MDHEN, CDR2 SYDVKM. Trimming left V 5 bases short and J 7 bases short, with 18 bases between. CDR3 size: 14 residues. This PCR relied on a set of 60 Vbeta primers and 13 Jbeta primers. Some clones are missing from TCRdb's copy, which holds only in-frame ones; the method was immunoSEQ multiplex PCR. The repertoire holds around 64,000 clones, with 86% as singletons. The specimen sequenced was PBMCs. The receptor was isolated from a young woman in good health and CMV-seronegative. The V and J genes are TRBV28 and TRBJ2-7, with D perhaps matching TRBD1 (6 bases). The CDR3 DNA reads TGTGCCAGCAGTGCCTTGACAGGTCTTTGGGAGCAGTACTTC. Protein sequence: CASSALTGLWEQYF.